This T cell receptor (beta chain) was profiled in a study of CD8 T cells in ankylosing spondylitis. TCRdb reprocessed the 5' RACE reads with MiXCR, giving one entry per CDR3 protein. The sample has roughly 440,000 distinct CDR3 sequences; more than 15% are singletons. The germline CDR1 and CDR2 sequences are SEHNR and FQNEAQ (reference sequence). The CDR3 length is 16 residues. The V segment lost 8 bases and the J segment 2 bases; nucleotides outside the gene matches: 14. Study conclusions and caveats: The study identified a TCR beta motif of 7 or 8 highly homologous variants that appeared characteristic of ankylosing spondylitis blood.

A note on this clonotype: Its antigen remains unidentified.

The sample consisted of blood, either unsorted or a sorted T cell fraction (not recorded which). The TCR originated in a male donor with ankylosing spondylitis. The chain combines TRBV7-9 with TRBJ2-5; 7 bases are shared with TRBD2. The CDR3: CASAWPYRRGQETQYF. The DNA of the CDR3 is TGTGCCAGCGCATGGCCCTACAGGCGGGGGCAAGAGACCCAGTACTTC.